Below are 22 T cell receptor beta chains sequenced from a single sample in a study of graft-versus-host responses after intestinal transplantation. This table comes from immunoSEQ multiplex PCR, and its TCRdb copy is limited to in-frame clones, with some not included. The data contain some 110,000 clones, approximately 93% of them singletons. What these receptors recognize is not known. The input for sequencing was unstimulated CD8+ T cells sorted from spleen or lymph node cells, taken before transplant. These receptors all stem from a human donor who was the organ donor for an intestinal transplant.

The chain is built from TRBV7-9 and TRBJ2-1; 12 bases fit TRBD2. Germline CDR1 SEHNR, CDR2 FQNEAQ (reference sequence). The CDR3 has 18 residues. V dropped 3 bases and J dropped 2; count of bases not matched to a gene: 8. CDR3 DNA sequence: TGTGCCAGCAGCTTGGGACTAGCGGGCGCTCCTCCCTACAATGAGCAGTTCTTC. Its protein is CASSLGLAGAPPYNEQFF.

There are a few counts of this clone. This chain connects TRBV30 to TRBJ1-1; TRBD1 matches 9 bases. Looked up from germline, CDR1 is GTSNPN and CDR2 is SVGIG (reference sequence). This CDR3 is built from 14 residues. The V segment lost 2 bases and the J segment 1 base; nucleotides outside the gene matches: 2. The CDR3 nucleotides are TGTGCCTGGAGTACGGGACAGGGGAACACTGAAGCTTTCTTT. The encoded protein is CAWSTGQGNTEAFF.

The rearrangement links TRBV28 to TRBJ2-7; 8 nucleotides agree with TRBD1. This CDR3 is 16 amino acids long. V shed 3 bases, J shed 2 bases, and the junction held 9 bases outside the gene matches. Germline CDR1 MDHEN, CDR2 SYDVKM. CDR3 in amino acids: CASSFATRTGTYEQYF. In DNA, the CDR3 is TGTGCCAGCAGTTTTGCCACCCGGACAGGGACCTACGAGCAGTACTTC. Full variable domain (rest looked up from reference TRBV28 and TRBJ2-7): DVKVTQSSRYLVKRTGEKVFLECVQDMDHENMFWYRQDPGLGLRLIYFSYDVKMKEKGDIPEGYSVSREKKERFSLILESASTNQTSMYLCASSFATRTGTYEQYFGPGTRLTVT.

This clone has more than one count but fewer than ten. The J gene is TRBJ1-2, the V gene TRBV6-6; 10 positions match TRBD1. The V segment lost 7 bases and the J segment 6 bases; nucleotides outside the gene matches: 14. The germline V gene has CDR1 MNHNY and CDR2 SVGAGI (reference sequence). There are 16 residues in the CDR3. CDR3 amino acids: CASTLRETGGAHGYTF. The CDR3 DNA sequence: TGTGCCAGCACTCTAAGGGAGACAGGGGGCGCCCATGGCTACACCTTC.

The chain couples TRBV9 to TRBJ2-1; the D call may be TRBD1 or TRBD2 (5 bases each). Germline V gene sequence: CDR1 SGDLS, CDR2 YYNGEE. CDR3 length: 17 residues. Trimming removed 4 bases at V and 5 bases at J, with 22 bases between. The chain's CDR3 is CASSLVSRGLHHNEQFF. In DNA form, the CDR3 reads TGTGCCAGCAGCCTGGTGTCCCGGGGCCTACACCACAATGAGCAGTTCTTC.

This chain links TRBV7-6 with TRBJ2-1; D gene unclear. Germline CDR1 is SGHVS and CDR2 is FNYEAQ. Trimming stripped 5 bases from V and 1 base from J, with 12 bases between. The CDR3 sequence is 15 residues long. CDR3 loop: CASSATLWSYNEQFF. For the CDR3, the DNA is TGTGCCAGCAGCGCTACACTGTGGTCCTACAATGAGCAGTTCTTC.

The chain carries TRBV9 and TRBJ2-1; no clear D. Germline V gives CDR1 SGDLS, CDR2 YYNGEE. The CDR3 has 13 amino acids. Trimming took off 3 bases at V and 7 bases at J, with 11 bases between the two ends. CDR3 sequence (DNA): TGTGCCAGCAGCGCCCGTGGAGTTAATGAGCAGTTCTTC. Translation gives CASSARGVNEQFF.

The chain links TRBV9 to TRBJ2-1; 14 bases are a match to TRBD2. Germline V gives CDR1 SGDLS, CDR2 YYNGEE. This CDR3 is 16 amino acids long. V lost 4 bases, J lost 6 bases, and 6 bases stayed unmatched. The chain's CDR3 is CASSIKGTSGSNEQFF. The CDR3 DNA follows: TGTGCCAGCAGCATAAAGGGGACTAGCGGGAGCAATGAGCAGTTCTTC.

The CDR3 spells CASSQGQGSSYEQYF. CDR3 bases: TGCGCCAGCAGCCAAGGACAGGGGTCTTCCTACGAGCAGTACTTC. The V call is TRBV4-1, the J call TRBJ2-7; TRBD1 agrees at 8 bases. Germline values: CDR1 MGHRA, CDR2 YSYEKL. With 1 base clipped from V and 1 base from J, the junction kept 3 bases outside the gene matches. This CDR3 is 15 amino acids long.

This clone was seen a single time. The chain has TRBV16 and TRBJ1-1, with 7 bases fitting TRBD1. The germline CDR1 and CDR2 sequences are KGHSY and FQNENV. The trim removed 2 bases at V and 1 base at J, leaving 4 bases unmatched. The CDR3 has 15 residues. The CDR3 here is CASSQEGAGNTEAFF. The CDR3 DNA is TGTGCCAGCAGCCAAGAGGGGGCAGGGAACACTGAAGCTTTCTTT.

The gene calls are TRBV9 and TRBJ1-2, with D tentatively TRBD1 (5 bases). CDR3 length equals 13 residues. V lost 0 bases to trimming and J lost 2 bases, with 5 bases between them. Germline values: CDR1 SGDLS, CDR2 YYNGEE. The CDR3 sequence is CASSVGQNYGYTF. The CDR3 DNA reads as TGTGCCAGCAGCGTAGGACAGAACTATGGCTACACCTTC.

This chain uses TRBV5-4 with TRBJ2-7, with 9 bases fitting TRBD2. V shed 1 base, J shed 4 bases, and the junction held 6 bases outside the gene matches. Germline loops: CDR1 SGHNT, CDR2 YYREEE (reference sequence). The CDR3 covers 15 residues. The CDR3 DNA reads TGTGCCAGCAGCTTGATGGCGGGAGGGCCGTACGAGCAGTACTTC. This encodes CASSLMAGGPYEQYF.

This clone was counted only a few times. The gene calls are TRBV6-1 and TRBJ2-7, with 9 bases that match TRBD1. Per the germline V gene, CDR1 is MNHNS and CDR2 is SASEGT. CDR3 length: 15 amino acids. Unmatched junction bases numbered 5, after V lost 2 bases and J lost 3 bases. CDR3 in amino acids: CASSELGQGFYEQYF. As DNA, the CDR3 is TGTGCCAGCAGTGAACTGGGACAGGGTTTCTACGAGCAGTACTTC.

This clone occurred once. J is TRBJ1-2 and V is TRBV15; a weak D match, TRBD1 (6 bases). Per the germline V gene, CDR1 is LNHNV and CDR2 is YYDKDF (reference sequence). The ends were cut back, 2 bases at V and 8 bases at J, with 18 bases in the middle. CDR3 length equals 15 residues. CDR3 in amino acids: CATSRPYTGMEGYTF. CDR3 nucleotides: TGTGCCACCAGCAGACCGTATACAGGGATGGAGGGCTACACCTTC.

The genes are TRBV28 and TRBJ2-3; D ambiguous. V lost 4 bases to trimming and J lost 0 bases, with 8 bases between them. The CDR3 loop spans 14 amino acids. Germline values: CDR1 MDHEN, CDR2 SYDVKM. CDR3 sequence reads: CASSSPDSTDTQYF. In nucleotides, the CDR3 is TGTGCCAGCAGTTCCCCGGACAGCACAGATACGCAGTATTTT.

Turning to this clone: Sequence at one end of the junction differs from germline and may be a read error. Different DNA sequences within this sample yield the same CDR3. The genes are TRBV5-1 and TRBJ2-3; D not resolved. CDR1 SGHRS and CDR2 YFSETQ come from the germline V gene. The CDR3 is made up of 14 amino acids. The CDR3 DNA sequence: TGCGCTAGCAGCCCCGGTTTGGGTGCAGATACGCAGTATTTT. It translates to CASSPGLGADTQYF.

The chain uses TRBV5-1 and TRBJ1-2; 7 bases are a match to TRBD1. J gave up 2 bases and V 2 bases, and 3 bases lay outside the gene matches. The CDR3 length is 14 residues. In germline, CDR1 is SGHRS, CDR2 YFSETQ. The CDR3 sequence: CASSFLTGNYGYTF. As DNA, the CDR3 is TGCGCCAGCAGCTTTTTGACAGGGAACTATGGCTACACCTTC. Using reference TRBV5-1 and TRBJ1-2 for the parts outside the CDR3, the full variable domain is KAGVTQTPRYLIKTRGQQVTLSCSPISGHRSVSWYQQTPGQGLQFLFEYFSETQRNKGNFPGRFSGRQFSNSRSEMNVSTLELGDSALYLCASSFLTGNYGYTFGSGTRLTVV.

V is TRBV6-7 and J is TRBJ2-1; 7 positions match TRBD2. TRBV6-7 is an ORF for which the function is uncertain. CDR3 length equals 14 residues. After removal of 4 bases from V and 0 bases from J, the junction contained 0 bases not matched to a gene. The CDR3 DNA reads TGTGCCAGCAGTTGGACTAGCTCCTACAATGAGCAGTTCTTC. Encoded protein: CASSWTSSYNEQFF.

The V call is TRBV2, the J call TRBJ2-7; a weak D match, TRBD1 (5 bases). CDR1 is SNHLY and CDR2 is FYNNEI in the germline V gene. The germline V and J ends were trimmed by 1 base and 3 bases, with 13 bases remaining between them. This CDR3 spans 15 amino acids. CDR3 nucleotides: TGTGCCAGCAGTGAAGGGGAAGGGGCCAGCTACGAGCAGTACTTC. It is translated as CASSEGEGASYEQYF.

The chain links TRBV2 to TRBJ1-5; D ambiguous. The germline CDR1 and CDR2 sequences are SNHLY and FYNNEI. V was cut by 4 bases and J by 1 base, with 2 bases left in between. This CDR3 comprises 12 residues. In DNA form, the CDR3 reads TGTGCCAGCAGTGGGAGCAATCAGCCCCAGCATTTT. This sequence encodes CASSGSNQPQHF.

The CDR3 DNA is TGTGCCAGTAGTATGACGGACTACAATGAGCAGTTCTTC. Encoded protein: CASSMTDYNEQFF. V and J are TRBV19 and TRBJ2-1; D unclear. Trimming left V 3 bases short and J 3 bases short, with 6 bases between. This CDR3 spans 13 amino acids. Germline V CDR1 and CDR2: LNHDA, SQIVND (reference sequence). Variable domain in full (rest from reference TRBV19 and TRBJ2-1): DGGITQSPKYLFRKEGQNVTLSCEQNLNHDAMYWYRQDPGQGLRLIYYSQIVNDFQKGDIAEGYSVSREKKESFPLTVTSAQKNPTAFYLCASSMTDYNEQFFGPGTRLTVL.

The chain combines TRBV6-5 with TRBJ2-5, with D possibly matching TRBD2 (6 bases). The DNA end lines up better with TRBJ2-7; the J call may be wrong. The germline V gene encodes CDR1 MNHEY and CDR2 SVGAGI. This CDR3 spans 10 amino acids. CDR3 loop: CACGDNEQYF. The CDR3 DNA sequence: TGTGCCTGCGGGGATAACGAGCAGTACTTC.